Following are 3 T cell receptor beta chains from one sample sequenced in a study of shared clonotypes between healthy human individuals. Generated by immunoSEQ multiplex PCR, the TCRdb table keeps only in-frame clones and is missing some. The sample contains approximately 2.3 million clones, approximately 95% of which appear only once. The sample comprised naive CD4+ T cells from PBMCs. As for subset: CD45RA+ positively selected. The origin of the receptors is a young man in good health. Some clones in this sample may be carry-over from other donors' samples.

The chain links TRBV7-2 to TRBJ2-5, with 9 bases that match TRBD2. The CDR3 sequence is 15 residues long. In germline, CDR1 is SGHTA, CDR2 FQGNSA. J lost 5 bases, V lost 5 bases, and 9 bases had no gene match. The CDR3 bases are TGTGCCAGCAGCCCCCCGGGACTAGCTAGGGAGACCCAGTACTTC. Amino acid sequence: CASSPPGLARETQYF.

Regarding this clone: The sample carries other DNA sequences with the same CDR3. The chain combines TRBV7-3 with TRBJ2-3; D is unresolved. Germline values: CDR1 SGHTA, CDR2 FQGTGA. This CDR3 spans 12 amino acids. Trimming took off 0 bases at V and 5 bases at J, with 3 bases between the two ends. The CDR3 loop reads CASSLTRDTQYF. The CDR3 nucleotides are TGTGCCAGCAGCTTAACTAGAGATACGCAGTATTTT.

The chain uses TRBV9 and TRBJ2-3; 9 bases agree with TRBD2. V shed 3 bases, J shed 6 bases, and the junction held 17 bases outside the gene matches. The length of the CDR3 is 18 residues. Per the germline V gene, CDR1 is SGDLS and CDR2 is YYNGEE. CDR3 residues: CASSASSGVAGVSDTQYF. DNA of the CDR3: TGTGCCAGCAGCGCCTCCTCGGGGGTAGCGGGAGTGTCGGATACGCAGTATTTT.